This is a list of T cell receptor beta chains from one sample in a study of T cells in localized non-small cell lung cancer. TCRdb's copy holds only in-frame clones and misses some; the assay was immunoSEQ multiplex PCR. The sample lists more than 30,000 clones, roughly 88% occurring once. The sequencing here drew on peripheral blood mononuclear cells, taken before any cancer treatment. The receptors stem from a woman between 35 and 70 years old with stage III lung adenocarcinoma. Each CDR3 is given with its conserved first and last residue. D genes are given only for firm matches. For some rows the clone size is stated as once, few or many, or as a class when expanded; others skip it.

CDR3aa | CDR3nt | j_gene | abundance | d_gene | v_gene
CASSVEIGRGYTF | TGTGCCAGCAGCGTAGAAATAGGGCGCGGCTACACCTTC | TRBJ1-2 | few | . | TRBV9
CASRGYNEQFF | TGTGCCAGCAGAGGATACAATGAGCAGTTCTTC | TRBJ2-1 | . | . | TRBV2
CAISSADGQLSYEQYF | TGTGCCATCAGCTCGGCCGACGGACAACTATCCTACGAGCAGTACTTC | TRBJ2-7 | . | . | TRBV10-3
CASSQDSVSGANVLTF | TGCGCCAGCAGCCAAGATTCCGTCTCTGGGGCCAACGTCCTGACTTTC | TRBJ2-6 | once | . | TRBV4-3
CASSRPSGVSTDTQYF | TGTGCCAGCAGCCGGCCTAGCGGGGTTAGCACAGATACGCAGTATTTT | TRBJ2-3 | . | TRBD2 | TRBV5-4
CSVRTGYNNEQFF | TGCAGCGTTCGGACAGGGTATAACAATGAGCAGTTCTTC | TRBJ2-1 | . | TRBD1 | TRBV29-1
CASSPRAGTGYTF | TGTGCCAGCAGCCCTAGGGCAGGGACCGGCTACACCTTC | TRBJ1-2 | . | . | TRBV9
CASSRPGQGNDNEQFF | TGTGCCAGCAGCCGGCCGGGACAGGGGAATGACAATGAGCAGTTCTTC | TRBJ2-1 | . | TRBD1 | TRBV5-6
CASSPPNRPDTQYF | TGTGCCAGCAGCCCCCCCAACAGGCCAGATACGCAGTATTTT | TRBJ2-3 | . | . | TRBV7-9
CASSLEGDLKVSDTEAFF | TGTGCCAGCAGCTTAGAGGGGGACCTCAAGGTATCGGACACTGAAGCTTTCTTT | TRBJ1-1 | . | . | TRBV7-2
CASSWTAVNTEAFF | TGTGCCAGTAGTTGGACAGCCGTGAACACTGAAGCTTTCTTT | TRBJ1-1 | . | . | TRBV19
CASSLSVGRDIRDTQYF | TGTGCCAGCAGTTTATCGGTGGGACGGGACATAAGGGATACGCAGTATTTT | TRBJ2-3 | . | . | TRBV28
CASGLVLGARSNQPQHF | TGTGCTAGTGGTTTGGTACTGGGGGCAAGGAGCAATCAGCCCCAGCATTTT | TRBJ1-5 | . | . | TRBV12-5
CASRIYDGGNTIYF | TGTGCAAGTCGCATCTACGACGGCGGAAACACCATATATTTT | TRBJ1-3 | . | . | TRBV12-2
CASSRHGPGTYEQYF | TGCGCCAGCAGCCGCCACGGGCCGGGGACCTACGAGCAGTACTTC | TRBJ2-7 | . | . | TRBV4-1
CASSQEGGDTQYF | TGCGCCAGCAGCCAAGAGGGGGGAGATACGCAGTATTTT | TRBJ2-3 | . | . | TRBV4-3
CASSVGGKYEQYF | TGTGCCAGCAGCGTAGGGGGGAAGTACGAGCAGTACTTC | TRBJ2-7 | few | . | TRBV9
CSASSGANTGELFF | TGCAGCGCCTCTAGCGGCGCGAACACCGGGGAGCTGTTTTTT | TRBJ2-2 | . | TRBD2 | TRBV29-1
CASSFRGLTGELFF | TGTGCCAGCAGTTTCCGGGGGTTGACCGGGGAGCTGTTTTTT | TRBJ2-2 | . | . | TRBV27
CASSLYEQYF | TGTGCCAGCAGCCTCTACGAGCAGTACTTC | TRBJ2-7 | . | . | TRBV28
CASSGGRDYGYTF | TGTGCCAGCAGTGGGGGAAGGGACTATGGCTACACCTTC | TRBJ1-2 | once | . | TRBV6-5
CASRGTGASTDTQYF | TGTGCCAGCAGGGGGACAGGGGCTAGCACAGATACGCAGTATTTT | TRBJ2-3 | . | TRBD1 | TRBV6-1
CASTLAGTGPYGYTF | TGTGCCAGTACTCTAGCGGGGACAGGACCCTATGGCTACACCTTC | TRBJ1-2 | . | TRBD1 | TRBV19
CASSFGRVDTQYF | TGTGCCAGCAGTTTCGGGAGGGTGGATACGCAGTATTTT | TRBJ2-3 | . | TRBD2 | TRBV27
CSVAAGSTDTQYF | TGCAGCGTTGCGGCCGGCTCCACAGATACGCAGTATTTT | TRBJ2-3 | . | . | TRBV29-1
CASSFFGQGAGTGELFF | TGCGCCAGCAGCTTCTTCGGACAGGGGGCTGGCACCGGGGAGCTGTTTTTT | TRBJ2-2 | . | TRBD1 | TRBV5-1
CASSVRVAANEKLFF | TGTGCCAGTAGTGTCAGGGTTGCGGCTAATGAAAAACTGTTTTTT | TRBJ1-4 | . | . | TRBV19
CASSVWGADTQYF | TGTGCCAGCAGTGTGTGGGGGGCAGATACGCAGTATTTT | TRBJ2-3 | . | . | TRBV6-1
CASSEALSGRPYEQYF | TGTGCCAGCAGTGAGGCCCTCAGCGGAAGGCCCTACGAGCAGTACTTC | TRBJ2-7 | . | . | TRBV7-9
CSVRDRARSTDTQYF | TGCAGCGTCCGGGACAGGGCTAGAAGCACAGATACGCAGTATTTT | TRBJ2-3 | . | TRBD1 | TRBV29-1
CATSRSGGSAFF | TGTGCCACCAGCAGATCAGGGGGCTCAGCTTTCTTT | TRBJ1-1 | few | TRBD1 | TRBV15
CASSLARAYGYTF | TGTGCCAGCAGCTTGGCCAGGGCCTATGGCTACACCTTC | TRBJ1-2 | once | . | TRBV5-6
CASSRDRPSTDTQYF | TGTGCCAGCAGCCGGGACAGACCTAGCACAGATACGCAGTATTTT | TRBJ2-3 | once | TRBD1 | TRBV5-4
CAISEGPRTGGTEAFF | TGTGCCATCAGTGAGGGCCCTCGGACAGGCGGCACTGAAGCTTTCTTT | TRBJ1-1 | . | TRBD1 | TRBV10-3
CASFQQGTDTQYF | TGTGCCAGCTTCCAGCAGGGCACAGATACGCAGTATTTT | TRBJ2-3 | . | . | TRBV27
CASSYSSSNLGNTIYF | TGTGCCAGCAGTTACTCGAGCAGTAATCTTGGAAACACCATATATTTT | TRBJ1-3 | . | . | TRBV6-5
CASSPRTVGDTQYF | TGTGCCAGCTCTCCGAGGACAGTCGGAGATACGCAGTATTTT | TRBJ2-3 | . | . | TRBV18
CASRITGGGETQYF | TGTGCCAGCAGGATTACAGGGGGAGGAGAGACCCAGTACTTC | TRBJ2-5 | . | TRBD1 | TRBV5-4
CASRNLAGLYGYTF | TGTGCCAGTAGAAACCTCGCGGGTCTCTATGGCTACACCTTC | TRBJ1-2 | . | . | TRBV19
CASSVLSGRVEKQYF | TGCGCCAGCAGCGTACTTAGCGGGAGAGTCGAGAAGCAGTACTTC | TRBJ2-7 | . | TRBD2 | TRBV5-1
CASSQQGSGNTIYF | TGCGCCAGCAGCCAACAGGGCTCTGGAAACACCATATATTTT | TRBJ1-3 | . | . | TRBV4-3
CASSHDRLAGGLGDEQFF | TGCGCCAGCAGCCATGACAGACTAGCGGGGGGCTTGGGCGATGAGCAGTTCTTC | TRBJ2-1 | . | TRBD2 | TRBV4-3
CASRLRPGQADTQYF | TGCGCCAGCAGACTCCGGCCCGGACAGGCAGATACGCAGTATTTT | TRBJ2-3 | . | TRBD1 | TRBV5-1
CASRRQVGYGYTF | TGTGCCAGCAGGAGACAGGTTGGCTATGGCTACACCTTC | TRBJ1-2 | . | . | TRBV5-4
CASSLSPADYGYTF | TGTGCCAGCAGCTTAAGTCCGGCGGACTATGGCTACACCTTC | TRBJ1-2 | . | . | TRBV5-4
CAWSVMTGSGYTF | TGTGCCTGGAGTGTAATGACAGGGAGTGGCTACACCTTC | TRBJ1-2 | . | TRBD1 | TRBV30
CSVETGSGGEQYF | TGCAGCGTCGAGACAGGGAGCGGTGGAGAGCAGTACTTC | TRBJ2-7 | . | TRBD1 | TRBV29-1
CASSLMRAEQYF | TGTGCCAGCAGTCTAATGAGGGCCGAGCAGTACTTC | TRBJ2-7 | . | . | TRBV6-5
CASRRGTSSGNTIYF | TGTGCCAGCCGGCGAGGGACCTCATCTGGAAACACCATATATTTT | TRBJ1-3 | . | . | TRBV5-5
CSVRTGYTEAFF | TGCAGCGTTCGCACAGGATACACTGAAGCTTTCTTT | TRBJ1-1 | . | . | TRBV29-1
CASSQALRDSYGYTF | TGTGCCAGCAGCCAAGCCCTCAGGGATAGTTATGGCTACACCTTC | TRBJ1-2 | . | . | TRBV4-2
CASSYTRREGTDTQYF | TGTGCCAGCAGTTACACGCGGCGGGAGGGCACAGATACGCAGTATTTT | TRBJ2-3 | . | TRBD2 | TRBV6-5
CAWSLRAPLAKNIQYF | TGTGCCTGGAGTCTTCGGGCACCTCTAGCCAAAAACATTCAGTACTTC | TRBJ2-4 | . | . | TRBV30
CASHSVVGRPPGYGYTF | TGCGCCAGCCACTCTGTTGTCGGTAGGCCACCTGGCTATGGCTACACCTTC | TRBJ1-2 | . | . | TRBV4-1
CASTSGGSSYNEQFF | TGTGCCAGCACAAGCGGGGGGAGCTCCTACAATGAGCAGTTCTTC | TRBJ2-1 | . | TRBD2 | TRBV9